This TCR beta chain was captured by sequencing in a study of cytomegalovirus exposure and HLA in healthy donors. Whole-study context: A preliminary data release comprised about 85 million unique TCRs obtained from HLA-typed donors.

Germline V gene sequence: CDR1 MNHEY, CDR2 SVGAGI. The V end was cut by 8 bases, the J end by 2 bases, with 16 bases between. The CDR3 length is 14 residues. Researchers ran the PCR with 60 Vbeta and 13 Jbeta primers. Generated by immunoSEQ multiplex PCR, the TCRdb table keeps only in-frame clones and is missing some. The table records fewer than 150,000 clones, about 78% of them present only once. This clone occurred once. Its antigen is not known. Study-wide results and caveats: DRB1 showed the most TCR associations and HLA-C the fewest in a later analysis, as rates varied by HLA locus. Many donors shared some public TCRs, even though most TCR sequences were rare.

This TCR came from a man aged 18 to 30 in good health and CMV-seronegative. Input material: PBMCs. The J gene is TRBJ2-7, the V gene TRBV6-5, with D tentatively TRBD2 (6 bases). This CDR3 is CASGPPGLPYEQYF. The DNA for the CDR3 is TGTGCCAGCGGACCCCCGGGACTCCCCTACGAGCAGTACTTC.